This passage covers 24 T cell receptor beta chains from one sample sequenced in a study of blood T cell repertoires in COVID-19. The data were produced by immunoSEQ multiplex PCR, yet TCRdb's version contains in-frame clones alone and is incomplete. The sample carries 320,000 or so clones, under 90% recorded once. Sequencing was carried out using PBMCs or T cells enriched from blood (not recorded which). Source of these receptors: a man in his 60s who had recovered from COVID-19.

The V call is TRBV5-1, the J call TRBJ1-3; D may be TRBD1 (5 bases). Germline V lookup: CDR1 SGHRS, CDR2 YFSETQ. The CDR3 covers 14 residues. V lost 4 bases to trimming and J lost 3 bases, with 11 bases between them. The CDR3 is CASSVAGDGNTIYF. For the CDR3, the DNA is TGCGCCAGCAGCGTCGCGGGGGATGGAAACACCATATATTTT.

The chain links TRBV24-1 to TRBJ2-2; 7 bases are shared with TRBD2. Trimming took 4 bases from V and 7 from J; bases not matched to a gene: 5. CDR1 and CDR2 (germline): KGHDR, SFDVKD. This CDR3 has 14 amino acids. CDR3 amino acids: CATSDPGGIGELFF. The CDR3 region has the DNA TGTGCCACCAGTGACCCCGGGGGGATCGGGGAGCTGTTTTTT.

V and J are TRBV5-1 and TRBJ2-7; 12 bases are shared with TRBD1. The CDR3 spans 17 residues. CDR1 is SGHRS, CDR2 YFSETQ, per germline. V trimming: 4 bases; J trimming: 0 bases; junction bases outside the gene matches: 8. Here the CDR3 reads CASSPGTGGAGSYEQYF. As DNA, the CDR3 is TGCGCCAGCAGCCCAGGGACAGGGGGCGCCGGCTCCTACGAGCAGTACTTC.

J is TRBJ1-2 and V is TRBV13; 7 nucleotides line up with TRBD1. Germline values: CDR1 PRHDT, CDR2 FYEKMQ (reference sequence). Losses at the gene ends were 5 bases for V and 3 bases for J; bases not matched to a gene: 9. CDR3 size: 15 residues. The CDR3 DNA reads TGTGCCAGCAGCCCCCGGGACAGAAAGGACTATGGCTACACCTTC. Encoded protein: CASSPRDRKDYGYTF.

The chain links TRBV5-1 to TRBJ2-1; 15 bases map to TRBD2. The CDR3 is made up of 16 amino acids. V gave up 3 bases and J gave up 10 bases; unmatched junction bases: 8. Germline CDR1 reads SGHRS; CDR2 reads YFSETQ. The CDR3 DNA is TGCGCCAGCAGCTCAGTGGCGGGACTAGCGGGAGGAGAGCAGTTCTTC. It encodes CASSSVAGLAGGEQFF.

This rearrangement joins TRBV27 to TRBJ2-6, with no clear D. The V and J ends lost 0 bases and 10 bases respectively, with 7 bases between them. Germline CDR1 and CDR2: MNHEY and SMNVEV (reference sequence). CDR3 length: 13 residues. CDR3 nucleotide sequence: TGTGCCAGCAGTTTATCCCCCTATAACGTCCTGACTTTC. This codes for CASSLSPYNVLTF.

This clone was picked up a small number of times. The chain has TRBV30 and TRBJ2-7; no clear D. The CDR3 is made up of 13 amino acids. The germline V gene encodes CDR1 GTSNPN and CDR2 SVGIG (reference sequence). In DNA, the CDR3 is TGTGCTTCGAGCGTCTTCGCGTCCTACGAGCAGTACTTC. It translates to CASSVFASYEQYF.

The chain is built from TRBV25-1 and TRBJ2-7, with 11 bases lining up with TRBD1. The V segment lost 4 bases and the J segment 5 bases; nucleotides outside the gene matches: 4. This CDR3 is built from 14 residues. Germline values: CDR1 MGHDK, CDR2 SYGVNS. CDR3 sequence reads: CASSVADRGHEQYF. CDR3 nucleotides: TGTGCCAGCAGTGTCGCGGACAGGGGGCACGAGCAGTACTTC.

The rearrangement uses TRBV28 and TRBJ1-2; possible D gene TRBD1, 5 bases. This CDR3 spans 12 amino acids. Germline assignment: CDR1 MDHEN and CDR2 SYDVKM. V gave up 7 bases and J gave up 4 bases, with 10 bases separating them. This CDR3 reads CASTRESYGYTF. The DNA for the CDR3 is TGTGCCAGCACCAGGGAATCCTATGGCTACACCTTC.

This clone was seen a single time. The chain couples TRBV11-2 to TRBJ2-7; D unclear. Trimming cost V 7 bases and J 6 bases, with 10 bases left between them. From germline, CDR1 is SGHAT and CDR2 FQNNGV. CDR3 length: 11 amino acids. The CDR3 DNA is TGTGCCAGCAACCAGGTTGGCGAGCAGTACTTC. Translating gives CASNQVGEQYF.

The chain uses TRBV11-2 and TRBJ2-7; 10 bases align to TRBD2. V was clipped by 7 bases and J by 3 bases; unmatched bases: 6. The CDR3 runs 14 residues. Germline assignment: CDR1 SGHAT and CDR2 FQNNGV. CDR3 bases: TGTGCCAGCACCTTGACTAGCGGGTACTACGAGCAGTACTTC. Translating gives CASTLTSGYYEQYF.

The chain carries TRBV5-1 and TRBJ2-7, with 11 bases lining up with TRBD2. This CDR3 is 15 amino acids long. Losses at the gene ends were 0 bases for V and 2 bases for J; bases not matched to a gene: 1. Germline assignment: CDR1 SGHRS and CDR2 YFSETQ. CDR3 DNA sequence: TGCGCCAGCAGCTTGGCGGGACTAGCGGCCTACGAGCAGTACTTC. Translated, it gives CASSLAGLAAYEQYF.

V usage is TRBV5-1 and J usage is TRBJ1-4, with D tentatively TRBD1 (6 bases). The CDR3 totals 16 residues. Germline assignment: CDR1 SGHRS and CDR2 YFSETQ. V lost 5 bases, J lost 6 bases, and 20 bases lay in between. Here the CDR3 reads CASRVQGLGLDEKLFF. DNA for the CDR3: TGCGCCAGCAGAGTACAGGGTTTGGGGTTGGATGAAAAACTGTTTTTT.

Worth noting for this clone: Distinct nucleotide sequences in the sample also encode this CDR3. CDR3 sequence: CASSYSPRSSGNTIYF. The CDR3 nucleotides are TGTGCCAGCAGTTATTCCCCACGGAGCTCTGGAAACACCATATATTTT. The V call is TRBV6-5, the J call TRBJ1-3; no definite D call. Looked up from germline, CDR1 is MNHEY and CDR2 is SVGAGI. V lost 3 bases to trimming and J lost 0 bases, with 12 bases between them. The CDR3 is 16 amino acids.

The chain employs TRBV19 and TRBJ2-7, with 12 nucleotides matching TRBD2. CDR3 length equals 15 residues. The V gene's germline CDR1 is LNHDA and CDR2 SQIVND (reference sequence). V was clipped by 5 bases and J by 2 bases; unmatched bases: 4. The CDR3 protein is CASSVLAGGPYEQYF. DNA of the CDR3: TGTGCCAGTAGTGTACTAGCGGGAGGCCCCTACGAGCAGTACTTC.

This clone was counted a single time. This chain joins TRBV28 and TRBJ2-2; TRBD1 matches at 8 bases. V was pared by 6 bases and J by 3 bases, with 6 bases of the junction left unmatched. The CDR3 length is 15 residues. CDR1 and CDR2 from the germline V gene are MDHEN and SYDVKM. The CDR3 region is CASRSGGAYTGELFF. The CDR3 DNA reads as TGTGCCAGCAGATCAGGGGGCGCGTACACCGGGGAGCTGTTTTTT.

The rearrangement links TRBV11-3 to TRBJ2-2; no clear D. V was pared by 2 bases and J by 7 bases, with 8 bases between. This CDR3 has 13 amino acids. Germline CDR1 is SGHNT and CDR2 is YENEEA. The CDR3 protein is CASSLRVGGELFF. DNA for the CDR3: TGTGCCAGCAGCTTACGGGTAGGCGGGGAGCTGTTTTTT.

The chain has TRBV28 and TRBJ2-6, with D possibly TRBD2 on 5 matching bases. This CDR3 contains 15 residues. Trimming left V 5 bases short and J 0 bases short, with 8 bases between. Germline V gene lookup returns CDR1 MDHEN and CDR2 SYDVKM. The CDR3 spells CASSQEGSGANVLTF. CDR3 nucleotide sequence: TGTGCCAGCAGTCAAGAGGGCTCTGGGGCCAACGTCCTGACTTTC.

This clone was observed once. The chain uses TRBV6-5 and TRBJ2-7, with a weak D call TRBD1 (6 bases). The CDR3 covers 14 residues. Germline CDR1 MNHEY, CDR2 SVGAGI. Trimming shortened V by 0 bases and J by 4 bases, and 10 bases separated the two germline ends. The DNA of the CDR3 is TGTGCCAGCAGTTACTCTAGGGGGAGATACGAGCAGTACTTC. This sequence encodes CASSYSRGRYEQYF.

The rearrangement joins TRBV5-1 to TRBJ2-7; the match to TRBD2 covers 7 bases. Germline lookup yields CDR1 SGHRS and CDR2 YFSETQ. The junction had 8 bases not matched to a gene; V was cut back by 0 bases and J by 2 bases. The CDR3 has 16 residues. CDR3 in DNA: TGCGCCAGCAGCTTGGTGTGGGGGAGGGATACCTACGAGCAGTACTTC. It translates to CASSLVWGRDTYEQYF. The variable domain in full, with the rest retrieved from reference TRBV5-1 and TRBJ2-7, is KAGVTQTPRYLIKTRGQQVTLSCSPISGHRSVSWYQQTPGQGLQFLFEYFSETQRNKGNFPGRFSGRQFSNSRSEMNVSTLELGDSALYLCASSLVWGRDTYEQYFGPGTRLTVT.

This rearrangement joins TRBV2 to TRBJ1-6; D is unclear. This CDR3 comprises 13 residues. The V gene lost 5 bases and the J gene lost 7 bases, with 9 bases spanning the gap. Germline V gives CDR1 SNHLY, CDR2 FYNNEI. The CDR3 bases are TGTGCCAGCAGTATCAGCGAGAATTCACCCCTCCACTTT. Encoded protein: CASSISENSPLHF.

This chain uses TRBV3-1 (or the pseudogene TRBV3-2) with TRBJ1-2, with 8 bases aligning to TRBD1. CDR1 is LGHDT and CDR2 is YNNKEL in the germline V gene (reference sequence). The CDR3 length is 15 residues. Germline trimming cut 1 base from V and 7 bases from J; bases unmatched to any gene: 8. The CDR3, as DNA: TGTGCCAGCAGCCAAGCCCTTCAGGGGGCTGGTGGCTACACCTTC. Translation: CASSQALQGAGGYTF.

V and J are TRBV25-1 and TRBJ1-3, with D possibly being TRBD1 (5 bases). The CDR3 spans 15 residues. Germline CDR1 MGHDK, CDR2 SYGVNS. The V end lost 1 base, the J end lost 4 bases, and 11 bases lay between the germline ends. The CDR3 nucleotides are TGTGCCAGCAGTGAATTAGGCGGGACGGGAAACACCATATATTTT. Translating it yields CASSELGGTGNTIYF.

Here the CDR3 DNA reads TGCAGCGTCGAATGGCGGGGTGCCGACAATGAGCAGTTCTTC. This gives the protein CSVEWRGADNEQFF. The chain combines TRBV29-1 with TRBJ2-1, with D possibly matching TRBD2 (6 bases). Germline V gene data show CDR1 as SQVTM and CDR2 as ANQGSEA. Trimming stripped 6 bases from V and 5 bases from J, with 17 bases between. This CDR3 region has 14 residues.